This T cell receptor (beta chain) was sequenced in a study of blood T cell repertoires in COVID-19. Clones were sequenced by immunoSEQ multiplex PCR, and TCRdb holds only the in-frame ones, with some missing. The profile shows some 240,000 clones, approximately 81% of them singletons. V was clipped by 4 bases and J by 4 bases; unmatched bases: 13. The CDR3 has 16 residues. CDR1 and CDR2 (germline): SGHDT, YYEEEE. Participants classified as exposed had met a COVID-19 case within 2 weeks before study entry. The sequencing input was PBMCs or T cells enriched from blood (not recorded which). The rearrangement links TRBV5-6 to TRBJ1-2; 7 nucleotides match TRBD1. This sequence was found in a woman between 45 and 60 years old who had been exposed to COVID-19. This chain's CDR3 is CASSPRRQGDTYGYTF. CDR3 bases: TGTGCCAGCAGCCCCCGAAGACAGGGAGACACCTATGGCTACACCTTC. Based on the CDR3 plus reference TRBV5-6 and TRBJ1-2, the full variable domain is DAGVTQSPTHLIKTRGQQVTLRCSPKSGHDTVSWYQQALGQGPQFIFQYYEEEERQRGNFPDRFSGHQFPNYSSELNVNALLLGDSALYLCASSPRRQGDTYGYTFGSGTRLTVV.